Listed below are T cell receptor beta chains from one sample, sequenced in a study of blood T cell repertoires in COVID-19. The table came from immunoSEQ multiplex PCR; TCRdb's copy has only in-frame clones and leaves some out. The sample includes around 190,000 clones, approximately 85% of them seen just once. The source material was peripheral blood. All receptors come from a woman in her sixties with acute or convalescent COVID-19. Both conserved end residues are part of each CDR3. D genes are given only for firm matches. Clone size is stated in some rows and not others, as once, few, many or a class when expanded.

J gene: TRBJ2-2; D gene: TRBD1; V gene: TRBV7-3; clone size: -; CDR3 protein: CASSSTTGANTGELFF; CDR3 DNA: TGTGCCAGCAGCTCCACGACAGGGGCGAACACCGGGGAGCTGTTTTTT
J gene: TRBJ2-5; D gene: -; V gene: TRBV15; clone size: -; CDR3 protein: CAISQGVRETQYF; CDR3 DNA: TGTGCCATCTCACAAGGGGTAAGGGAGACCCAGTACTTC
J gene: TRBJ1-5; D gene: TRBD1; V gene: TRBV5-8; clone size: -; CDR3 protein: CASSLLTGAYPGPQHF; CDR3 DNA: TGTGCCAGCAGCTTGTTGACAGGGGCATACCCTGGGCCCCAGCATTTT
J gene: TRBJ2-7; D gene: TRBD2; V gene: TRBV28; clone size: -; CDR3 protein: CASSSSGTRYEQYF; CDR3 DNA: TGTGCCAGCAGTTCGAGCGGGACCCGCTACGAGCAGTACTTC
J gene: TRBJ1-2; D gene: -; V gene: TRBV15; clone size: -; CDR3 protein: CATSGGVLGNYGYTF; CDR3 DNA: TGTGCCACCAGCGGGGGGGTATTAGGGAACTATGGCTACACCTTC
J gene: TRBJ2-7; D gene: TRBD2; V gene: TRBV19; clone size: -; CDR3 protein: CASSTGLAGGSSSEQYF; CDR3 DNA: TGTGCCAGTAGTACGGGACTAGCGGGAGGGTCCTCGTCCGAGCAGTACTTC
J gene: TRBJ2-1; D gene: TRBD2; V gene: TRBV5-1; clone size: -; CDR3 protein: CASSLGPSGSGNEQFF; CDR3 DNA: TGCGCCAGCAGCTTGGGGCCTAGCGGGAGTGGGAATGAGCAGTTCTTC
J gene: TRBJ1-5; D gene: TRBD1; V gene: TRBV7-9; clone size: -; CDR3 protein: CASSLGQGGVYSNQPQHF; CDR3 DNA: TGTGCCAGCAGCTTGGGGCAGGGGGGCGTTTATAGCAATCAGCCCCAGCATTTT
J gene: TRBJ2-1; D gene: -; V gene: TRBV29-1; clone size: -; CDR3 protein: CSVALLSLNEQFF; CDR3 DNA: TGCAGCGTGGCCCTTCTGTCGCTCAATGAGCAGTTCTTC
J gene: TRBJ1-2; D gene: TRBD1; V gene: TRBV3-1/TRBV3-2; clone size: -; CDR3 protein: CASSSGTGSTNYGYTF; CDR3 DNA: TGTGCCAGCAGTTCAGGGACAGGCTCTACTAACTATGGCTACACCTTC
J gene: TRBJ2-2; D gene: TRBD2; V gene: TRBV3-1/TRBV3-2; clone size: once; CDR3 protein: CASSQGGLAALNGGELFF; CDR3 DNA: TGTGCCAGCAGCCAGGGGGGACTAGCGGCCCTAAACGGCGGGGAGCTGTTTTTT
J gene: TRBJ1-2; D gene: -; V gene: TRBV19; clone size: -; CDR3 protein: CASTNLGGRPEAYGYTF; CDR3 DNA: TGTGCCAGTACCAATTTGGGAGGCAGACCCGAGGCCTATGGCTACACCTTC
J gene: TRBJ1-5; D gene: TRBD1; V gene: TRBV5-1; clone size: -; CDR3 protein: CASSLIPTGDGSNQPQHF; CDR3 DNA: TGCGCCAGCAGCTTGATTCCCACAGGGGATGGGAGCAATCAGCCCCAGCATTTT
J gene: TRBJ2-5; D gene: TRBD2; V gene: TRBV24-1; clone size: -; CDR3 protein: CATGGGETQYF; CDR3 DNA: TGTGCCACCGGGGGGGGAGAGACCCAGTACTTC
J gene: TRBJ1-1; D gene: TRBD1; V gene: TRBV6-5; clone size: -; CDR3 protein: CASSPRQGTNTEAFF; CDR3 DNA: TGTGCCAGCAGTCCGCGACAGGGGACGAACACTGAAGCTTTCTTT
J gene: TRBJ2-7; D gene: TRBD1; V gene: TRBV24-1; clone size: -; CDR3 protein: CATSDSRDSFSRSYEQYF; CDR3 DNA: TGTGCCACCAGTGATTCACGGGACAGCTTCAGCCGCTCCTACGAGCAGTACTTC
J gene: TRBJ1-2; D gene: -; V gene: TRBV27; clone size: few; CDR3 protein: CASSLSFNYGYTF; CDR3 DNA: TGTGCCAGCAGTTTATCCTTTAACTATGGCTACACCTTC
J gene: TRBJ2-7; D gene: -; V gene: TRBV1; clone size: -; CDR3 protein: CTSSPGTASYEQYF; CDR3 DNA: TGCACCAGCAGCCCCGGGACAGCCTCCTACGAGCAGTACTTC
J gene: TRBJ2-2; D gene: TRBD2; V gene: TRBV5-4; clone size: -; CDR3 protein: CASSNQAGGRVTGELFF; CDR3 DNA: TGTGCCAGCAGCAACCAAGCGGGAGGACGTGTCACCGGGGAGCTGTTTTTT
J gene: TRBJ2-3; D gene: TRBD2; V gene: TRBV2; clone size: -; CDR3 protein: CASSESSGSTDTQYF; CDR3 DNA: TGTGCCAGCAGTGAATCTAGCGGGAGCACAGATACGCAGTATTTT
J gene: TRBJ2-3; D gene: TRBD2; V gene: TRBV9; clone size: -; CDR3 protein: CASSPAGGALTDTQYF; CDR3 DNA: TGTGCCAGCAGCCCCGCCGGGGGGGCCCTCACAGATACGCAGTATTTT
J gene: TRBJ1-3; D gene: -; V gene: TRBV9; clone size: -; CDR3 protein: CASSVEWSSGNTIYF; CDR3 DNA: TGTGCCAGCAGCGTAGAGTGGAGCTCTGGAAACACCATATATTTT
J gene: TRBJ2-1; D gene: -; V gene: TRBV7-8; clone size: once; CDR3 protein: CASSLAAAARGTNEQFF; CDR3 DNA: TGTGCCAGCAGCTTAGCGGCGGCGGCTCGCGGGACGAATGAGCAGTTCTTC
J gene: TRBJ2-1; D gene: -; V gene: TRBV27; clone size: few; CDR3 protein: CASSLSSLNEQFF; CDR3 DNA: TGTGCCAGCAGTTTATCCTCCCTCAATGAGCAGTTCTTC
J gene: TRBJ2-1; D gene: TRBD2; V gene: TRBV19; clone size: -; CDR3 protein: CASSPSSGAPLNEQFF; CDR3 DNA: TGTGCCAGTAGTCCCTCTAGCGGGGCCCCCCTCAATGAGCAGTTCTTC
J gene: TRBJ2-5; D gene: -; V gene: TRBV18; clone size: -; CDR3 protein: CASSPFGETQYF; CDR3 DNA: TGTGCCAGCTCCCCCTTCGGGGAGACCCAGTACTTC
J gene: TRBJ2-2; D gene: -; V gene: TRBV5-1; clone size: -; CDR3 protein: CASSLVVNTGELFF; CDR3 DNA: TGCGCCAGCAGCTTGGTCGTGAACACCGGGGAGCTGTTTTTT
J gene: TRBJ1-5; D gene: -; V gene: TRBV27; clone size: -; CDR3 protein: CASSFARFQPQHF; CDR3 DNA: TGTGCCAGCAGTTTTGCCAGGTTTCAGCCCCAGCATTTT
J gene: TRBJ1-2; D gene: TRBD1; V gene: TRBV19; clone size: -; CDR3 protein: CASSTPGTGLYGYTF; CDR3 DNA: TGTGCCAGTAGTACACCCGGGACAGGGTTGTATGGCTACACCTTC
J gene: TRBJ2-7; D gene: -; V gene: TRBV28; clone size: -; CDR3 protein: CASSRDLYEQYF; CDR3 DNA: TGTGCCAGCAGCCGAGACTTATACGAGCAGTACTTC
J gene: TRBJ2-1; D gene: -; V gene: TRBV3-1/TRBV3-2; clone size: -; CDR3 protein: CASSQDSRTGYNEQFF; CDR3 DNA: TGTGCCAGCAGCCAAGATTCTAGGACTGGCTACAATGAGCAGTTCTTC
J gene: TRBJ2-2; D gene: -; V gene: TRBV5-1; clone size: few; CDR3 protein: CASSHGQSYSNTGELFF; CDR3 DNA: TGCGCCAGCAGCCACGGACAGAGCTATTCGAACACCGGGGAGCTGTTTTTT
J gene: TRBJ2-3; D gene: -; V gene: TRBV15; clone size: -; CDR3 protein: CATSRVQGTQYF; CDR3 DNA: TGTGCCACCAGCAGAGTACAGGGCACGCAGTATTTT
J gene: TRBJ2-1; D gene: -; V gene: TRBV7-3; clone size: -; CDR3 protein: CASSSLASEGNEQFF; CDR3 DNA: TGTGCCAGCAGCTCCTTAGCGAGCGAGGGCAATGAGCAGTTCTTC
J gene: TRBJ1-3; D gene: -; V gene: TRBV12-5; clone size: few; CDR3 protein: CASGSYGFSGNTIYF; CDR3 DNA: TGTGCTAGTGGTTCCTACGGTTTCTCTGGAAACACCATATATTTT
J gene: TRBJ1-6; D gene: TRBD1; V gene: TRBV28; clone size: -; CDR3 protein: CASSLSDRGLVSLHF; CDR3 DNA: TGTGCCAGCAGTTTGTCGGACAGGGGGCTTGTATCCCTCCACTTT
J gene: TRBJ1-2; D gene: -; V gene: TRBV5-1; clone size: -; CDR3 protein: CASSLQKNYGYTF; CDR3 DNA: TGCGCCAGCAGCCTACAGAAAAACTATGGCTACACCTTC
J gene: TRBJ1-2; D gene: TRBD1; V gene: TRBV4-1; clone size: -; CDR3 protein: CASSQEVRGYGYTF; CDR3 DNA: TGCGCCAGCAGCCAAGAAGTCAGGGGGTATGGCTACACCTTC
J gene: TRBJ1-1; D gene: TRBD1; V gene: TRBV6-5; clone size: -; CDR3 protein: CASRTGPWGAEAFF; CDR3 DNA: TGTGCCAGCAGGACAGGGCCCTGGGGAGCTGAAGCTTTCTTT
J gene: TRBJ1-6; D gene: -; V gene: TRBV7-7; clone size: -; CDR3 protein: CASSAGPNSPLHF; CDR3 DNA: TGTGCTAGCAGCGCGGGGCCTAATTCACCCCTCCACTTT
J gene: TRBJ2-1; D gene: -; V gene: TRBV24-1; clone size: -; CDR3 protein: CATSSADNNEQFF; CDR3 DNA: TGTGCCACCAGTTCGGCGGATAACAATGAGCAGTTCTTC
J gene: TRBJ1-2; D gene: -; V gene: TRBV28; clone size: -; CDR3 protein: CVASRQNYGYTF; CDR3 DNA: TGTGTCGCGTCTAGGCAGAACTATGGCTACACCTTC
J gene: TRBJ2-2; D gene: -; V gene: TRBV9; clone size: -; CDR3 protein: CASSARRGMATGELFF; CDR3 DNA: TGTGCCAGCAGCGCCCGTAGGGGGATGGCTACCGGGGAGCTGTTTTTT